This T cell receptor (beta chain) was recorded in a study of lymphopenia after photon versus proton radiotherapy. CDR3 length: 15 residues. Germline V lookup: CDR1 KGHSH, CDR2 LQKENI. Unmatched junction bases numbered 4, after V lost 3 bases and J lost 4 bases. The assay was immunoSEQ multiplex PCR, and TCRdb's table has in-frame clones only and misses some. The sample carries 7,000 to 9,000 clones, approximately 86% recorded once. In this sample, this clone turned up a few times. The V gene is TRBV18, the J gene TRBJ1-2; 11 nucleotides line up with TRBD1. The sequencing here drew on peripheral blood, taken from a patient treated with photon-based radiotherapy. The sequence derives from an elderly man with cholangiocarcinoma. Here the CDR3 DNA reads TGTGCCAGCTCACCCGGACAGGGGGCGGTCTATGGCTACACCTTC. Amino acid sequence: CASSPGQGAVYGYTF.